This T cell receptor beta chain was identified during a study of blood T cell repertoires in COVID-19. Study-level background: The United States, Italy and Spain were the sources of the acute and convalescent COVID-19 samples. PBMCs, B-cell-depleted T cells, or T cells were the source of the cDNA or gDNA that made up the material.

This CDR3 has 14 residues. J lost 5 bases, V lost 6 bases, and 8 bases had no gene match. Germline CDR1 MNHEY, CDR2 SVGEGT. Here immunoSEQ multiplex PCR was the method, and the copy in TCRdb shows in-frame clones only, minus some. Of a few hundred thousand clones listed, about nine tenths are singletons. The sample was peripheral blood. The chain is built from TRBV6-2 or TRBV6-3 and TRBJ2-5; TRBD2 matches at 8 bases. The source is a man aged 50 to 60 with active or convalescent COVID-19. This chain's CDR3 is CASSPGGAYETQYF. The CDR3, as DNA: TGTGCCAGCAGCCCGGGGGGGGCTTATGAGACCCAGTACTTC.